This entry lists 9 T cell receptor beta chains sequenced from one sample in a study of naive and memory T cell subsets listed by TCRdb under 2017. Libraries were constructed by UMI-ligation and nested PCR. The sequencer listed for this sample is Illumina MiSeq. The ligated cDNA was amplified in four rounds of PCR with nested alpha and beta constant region primers together with the SP2 primer. TCRdb cleaned the public reads at Q25 with fastp, built clones with MiXCR and kept in-frame beta chains. CDR3 protein duplicates are merged, each entry listing the most common genes and DNA. The sample table holds approximately 37,000 distinct CDR3 sequences, of which roughly 9.6% were seen once. The top ten hold about 4% of the sample. The treatment or condition label on this specimen signifies: skin biopsy from PPD injection site in Mantoux-positive individual. A robust, sensitive protocol for the amplification, sequencing and analysis of TCRs was described in the study, in which 3' ligation of a UMI-containing oligonucleotide to TCR cDNA was used.

The sample in question was skin, obtained from a tuberculin skin test site. The receptors were gathered from an adult in good health.

This clonotype has at least ten counts. The chain has TRBV5-1 and TRBJ2-1; 7 bases line up with TRBD2. Germline lookup yields CDR1 SGHRS and CDR2 YFSETQ. The J segment lost 7 bases and the V segment lost 0 bases, leaving 7 bases of the junction unmatched. This CDR3 comprises 15 residues. The CDR3 spells CASSLDIVGGNEQFF. The CDR3, as DNA: TGCGCCAGCAGCTTGGATATCGTGGGGGGGAATGAGCAGTTCTTC.

The chain combines TRBV28 with TRBJ1-1; D uncertain. Trimming took off 1 base at V and 4 bases at J, with 10 bases between the two ends. CDR1 and CDR2 (germline): MDHEN, SYDVKM. The CDR3 totals 14 residues. CDR3 DNA: TGTGCCAGCAGTTTATTGGGTGGTCGCACTGAAGCTTTCTTT. Its translation: CASSLLGGRTEAFF.

The J gene is TRBJ1-5, the V gene TRBV6-1; D call uncertain. The CDR3 is 14 residues long. Looked up from germline, CDR1 is MNHNS and CDR2 is SASEGT. The ends were cut back, 4 bases at V and 0 bases at J, with 7 bases in the middle. The CDR3 DNA reads as TGTGCCAGCAGTGGGGTGGATAGCAATCAGCCCCAGCATTTT. It encodes CASSGVDSNQPQHF.

This clonotype came up many times. The chain is built from TRBV7-9 and TRBJ2-3, with D tentatively TRBD2 (5 bases). CDR3 size: 19 residues. The germline gives CDR1 SEHNR, CDR2 FQNEAQ (reference sequence). The germline V and J ends were trimmed by 4 bases and 0 bases, with 23 bases remaining between them. The CDR3: CASSSEPPVHRTSTDTQYF. For the CDR3, the DNA is TGTGCCAGCAGCTCCGAACCACCTGTCCACCGGACTAGCACAGATACGCAGTATTTT.

There are many counts of this clonotype. V is TRBV4-2 and J is TRBJ2-7; 8 bases align to TRBD2. Trimming cost V 4 bases and J 2 bases; bases outside gene matches: 13. The germline CDR1 and CDR2 sequences are LGHNA and YNFKEQ. The CDR3 covers 17 residues. Written as DNA, the CDR3 is TGTGCCAGCAGCCTAGGAGAACCTAGCGGGTCCACCTACGAGCAGTACTTC. Translating gives CASSLGEPSGSTYEQYF.

This clonotype was detected many times. The chain joins TRBV27 to TRBJ1-1; TRBD1 aligns across 9 bases. The length of the CDR3 is 18 residues. Trimming cost V 8 bases and J 0 bases; bases outside gene matches: 16. The germline V gene has CDR1 MNHEY and CDR2 SMNVEV (reference sequence). As DNA, the CDR3 is TGTGCCAGCGGTCGGCATACAGGGGGCCTTGCCCTGAACACTGAAGCTTTCTTT. This sequence encodes CASGRHTGGLALNTEAFF.

This clonotype was seen repeatedly, ten times or more. V usage is TRBV7-3 and J usage is TRBJ2-1; D might be TRBD2 (6 bases). CDR3 length: 15 residues. Germline assignment: CDR1 SGHTA and CDR2 FQGTGA. Deletions cut 4 bases from V and 1 base from J, with 11 bases between. The CDR3 protein is CASSSRGTSYNEQFF. Here the CDR3 DNA reads TGTGCCAGCAGCTCTAGAGGGACTTCCTACAATGAGCAGTTCTTC. Full variable domain (outside the CDR3, taken from reference TRBV7-3 and TRBJ2-1): GAGVSQTPSNKVTEKGKYVELRCDPISGHTALYWYRQSLGQGPEFLIYFQGTGAADDSGLPNDRFFAVRPEGSVSTLKIQRTERGDSAVYLCASSSRGTSYNEQFFGPGTRLTVL.

The J gene is TRBJ2-5, the V gene TRBV7-3, with TRBD2 identical over 11 bases. The CDR3 is 17 residues long. Germline CDR1 SGHTA, CDR2 FQGTGA. V shed 2 bases, J shed 4 bases, and the junction held 9 bases outside the gene matches. CDR3 residues: CASSLGPLAGGLETQYF. In nucleotides, the CDR3 is TGTGCCAGCAGCTTAGGGCCTCTAGCGGGAGGCCTAGAGACCCAGTACTTC.

A few counts support this clonotype. The chain links TRBV3-1 to TRBJ2-1; 13 bases align to TRBD2. Germline V gives CDR1 LGHDT, CDR2 YNNKEL (reference sequence). This CDR3 region has 14 residues. The trim removed 4 bases at V and 11 bases at J, leaving 5 bases unmatched. CDR3 sequence (DNA): TGTGCCAGCAGCCTAGGGACTAGCGGGATTAAGCAGTTCTTC. Translation: CASSLGTSGIKQFF.